The present T cell receptor (beta chain) was sequenced within a study of T cell repertoires in cytomegalovirus infection. For the study at large: Selection of CMV epitopes for the study included recently identified HLA-C-restricted and well-studied HLA-B-restricted ones. TCR beta signatures that were public indicated CMV infection and matching HLA type. Findings of the study overall: There were HLA-C-restricted CMV-specific TCR beta clonotypes dominating the ex vivo response.

One entry per CDR3 protein results from TCRdb running MiXCR on the reads. There are under 300,000 distinct CDR3 sequences in the sample; roughly a fifth occur only once, and about 21% lies in the top ten. As to this clonotype: As yet, its antigen is unknown.

CDR1 is SGHTA and CDR2 is FQGNSA in the germline V gene. CDR3 length: 15 residues. The ends lost 7 bases at V and 0 bases at J; junction bases unmatched: 4. Material: cultured PBMCs, obtained from culture after CMV antigen stimulation. This receptor was taken from a human donor in good health (CMV status not recorded). Some clones in this sample may be carry-over from other donors' samples. The genes are TRBV7-2 and TRBJ2-7; 12 bases map to TRBD2. The CDR3 spells CASKGLAGTSYEQYF. The CDR3 nucleotides read TGTGCCAGCAAGGGACTAGCGGGTACCTCCTACGAGCAGTACTTC.